This T cell receptor beta chain is drawn from a study of spatial heterogeneity in lung cancer. Overall study context: Alpha-chain detections were consistently fewer than beta-chain detections among the sequences.

V gave up 5 bases and J gave up 6 bases; unmatched junction bases: 7. The CDR3 is 15 residues long. CDR1 is KGHSH, CDR2 LQKENI, per germline. Findings and caveats of the study: Tumor TCRs that were ubiquitous and expanded showed up in blood more at resection than follow-up.

Time point described: blood at routine non-recurrence follow-up after resection. Whole RNA was taken from tumor, nontumor lung or frozen PBMC; it was then sequenced unsorted. Each TCR cDNA molecule bore a unique molecular identifier. Via MiXCR, TCRdb re-called the 5' RACE reads, giving one row per CDR3 protein. This sample has around 10,000 distinct CDR3 sequences, with about 20% found just once. This clonotype was recorded many times. The antigen is unknown. This chain connects TRBV18 to TRBJ2-7; 13 positions agree with TRBD2. The origin of this receptor is a male donor with early-stage non-small cell lung cancer. This specimen was PBMCs, taken at follow-up. CDR3 sequence: CASSRTSGSSGEQYF. The CDR3, as DNA: TGTGCCAGCTCAAGGACTAGCGGGAGTTCTGGCGAGCAGTACTTC.